This T cell receptor beta chain was profiled in a study of response to subunit inactivated influenza vaccine. MiXCR, applied by TCRdb to the RT-PCR reads, yields one record per CDR3 protein. The sample consists of about 540,000 distinct CDR3 sequences, approximately 22% of them appearing once. This clonotype came up a few times. The CDR3 runs to 14 residues. In germline, CDR1 is LGHNA, CDR2 YSLEER. The germline V and J ends were trimmed by 1 base and 5 bases, with 12 bases remaining between them. These data also formed part of another study, on T cells expressing NK-cell markers. This second report adds: It was by 5'RACE template switching with UMIs that TCR beta cDNA was made. The TCR beta repertoires originated in sorted CD3+CD56+NKG2C+, CD3+CD56+NKG2C- and CD3+CD56-NKG2C+ T cells. HCMV serostatus: seven of eight sequenced donors positive, one negative. Several experiments confined sorting to alpha-beta TCR T cells with an anti-gamma-delta TCR antibody. Dominant NKG2C+ clonotype frequencies of roughly 1.0-7.5% of CD8+ T cells were measured in five or six donors.

The chain has TRBV4-3 and TRBJ2-7, with D unclear. The sample here was CD4+ T cells sorted from PBMCs, taken about 13 days after vaccination. This TCR was recovered from a man in his forties or fifties who received an inactivated influenza vaccine. The CDR3 protein is CASSQGLGNNEQYF. CDR3 coding DNA: TGCGCCAGCAGCCAAGGACTGGGAAACAACGAGCAGTACTTC.